Sequencing of this TCR beta chain was carried out in a study of T cells after yellow fever vaccination. Study as a whole: SMART-Seq v4 Ultra Low Input handled preparation of low-cell-number fractions. Points from the study as a whole: Researchers cautioned that FACS-sorted repertoires could harbor abundant clonotypes contaminating from the bulk population.

TCRdb re-called the 5' RACE reads through MiXCR, storing one row per CDR3 protein. The sample has hundreds of thousands of distinct CDR3 sequences, approximately 12% seen once. Only a few counts were recorded for this clonotype. Antigen unknown. This sequence was found in a man aged 25 to 40 who received the YFV17D yellow fever vaccine. The source material was PBMCs, sampled on the day of the yellow fever booster vaccination.

CDR3 sequence reads: CAGPLVSKNIQYF. CDR3 nucleotides: TGTGCCGGGCCCCTAGTTTCCAAAAACATTCAGTACTTC. J is TRBJ2-4 and V is TRBV9; unclear D gene. Germline CDR1 SGDLS, CDR2 YYNGEE. This CDR3 has 13 residues. Deletions cut 10 bases from V and 2 bases from J, with 13 bases between.